This T cell receptor (beta chain) was obtained from a study of blood T cell repertoires in COVID-19. Overall study: The analysed material was cDNA or gDNA that came from T cells, B-cell-depleted T cells, or PBMCs.

In the source study's methods: Researchers report that nucleated cell counts were estimated from reference gene primer amplification. TCRdb's copy holds only in-frame clones and misses some; the assay was immunoSEQ multiplex PCR. V and J calls and clone size come straight from that table; D and trimming were deduced from the DNA. Of about 91,000 clones detected, around 75% appear once; the ten largest clones hold roughly a quarter. V shed 5 bases, J shed 1 base, and the junction held 8 bases outside the gene matches. The CDR3 is made up of 17 amino acids. CDR1 and CDR2 (germline): SQVTM, ANQGSEA. This receptor was identified in a man between 65 and 85 years old with acute or convalescent COVID-19. This chain links TRBV29-1 with TRBJ2-1, with 13 bases aligning to TRBD2. The sequenced sample was peripheral blood. The CDR3: CSVPPGLAGPSYNEQFF. The CDR3 nucleotides read TGCAGCGTTCCTCCGGGACTAGCGGGACCGTCCTACAATGAGCAGTTCTTC.